The 14 T cell receptor beta chains presented below share a single source sample, sequenced in a study of blood T cell repertoires in COVID-19. The table came from immunoSEQ multiplex PCR; TCRdb's copy has only in-frame clones and leaves some out. The repertoire includes around 250,000 clones, 70% to 90% of them detected once, and approximately 2% sits in the top ten. The sequencing sample was made of PBMCs or T cells enriched from blood (not recorded which). All receptors come from a woman aged 45 to 65 who had recovered from COVID-19.

This chain joins TRBV5-1 and TRBJ1-1; 9 bases line up with TRBD1. The germline V gene has CDR1 SGHRS and CDR2 YFSETQ. This CDR3 is 15 amino acids long. V trimming: 5 bases; J trimming: 4 bases; junction bases outside the gene matches: 9. The CDR3 sequence is CASSYAGTGSTEAFF. CDR3 bases: TGCGCCAGCAGTTACGCCGGGACAGGGAGCACTGAAGCTTTCTTT.

This chain links TRBV7-9 with TRBJ2-3; D is unresolved. The V end lost 4 bases, the J end lost 0 bases, and 14 bases lay between the germline ends. Germline CDR1 and CDR2: SEHNR and FQNEAQ (reference sequence). This CDR3 region has 16 residues. The DNA of the CDR3 is TGTGCCAGCAGCTCCCCTGGCTCCCCAAGCACAGATACGCAGTATTTT. It translates to CASSSPGSPSTDTQYF.

This chain joins TRBV20-1 and TRBJ1-2; TRBD1 aligns across 12 bases. J was trimmed by 10 bases and V by 3 bases; bases with no gene match: 21. The germline gives CDR1 DFQATT, CDR2 SNEGSKA (reference sequence). This CDR3 is 18 amino acids long. The DNA of the CDR3 is TGCAGTGCTAGTTCCGGGACAGGGGGCGCGGGGCTATGGCGGTTCTACACCTTC. Protein product: CSASSGTGGAGLWRFYTF.

V is TRBV5-4 and J is TRBJ1-2, with 8 positions matching TRBD1. The length of the CDR3 is 13 residues. The germline V gene encodes CDR1 SGHNT and CDR2 YYREEE (reference sequence). Germline trimming cut 0 bases from V and 8 bases from J; bases unmatched to any gene: 3. CDR3 loop: CASSLGRGRGYTF. As DNA, the CDR3 is TGTGCCAGCAGCTTGGGCAGGGGGCGCGGCTACACCTTC.

The CDR3 nucleotides read TGTGCCAGCTCACCCACTTCTGACAGGAACAATGAGCAGTTCTTC. Its translation: CASSPTSDRNNEQFF. The chain joins TRBV18 to TRBJ2-1; possible D gene TRBD1, 6 bases. The V end was cut by 3 bases, the J end by 5 bases, with 14 bases between. Germline V gives CDR1 KGHSH, CDR2 LQKENI. The CDR3 covers 15 residues.

V is TRBV10-3 and J is TRBJ2-3; tentative D call: TRBD2 (6 bases). The V end was cut by 0 bases, the J end by 0 bases, with 10 bases between. The CDR3 spans 16 residues. Germline-derived CDR1 and CDR2 are ENHRY and SYGVKD. CDR3 nucleotides: TGTGCCATCAGTGAGTCTGCGGGGTCAAGCACAGATACGCAGTATTTT. It encodes CAISESAGSSTDTQYF.

This clone occurred a few times. The chain is built from TRBV11-2 and TRBJ2-1; 7 nucleotides line up with TRBD1. The ends lost 1 base at V and 4 bases at J; junction bases unmatched: 7. The CDR3 runs to 16 residues. Per the germline V gene, CDR1 is SGHAT and CDR2 is FQNNGV. CDR3 loop: CASSLVKGARYNEQFF. In DNA, the CDR3 is TGTGCCAGCAGCTTAGTTAAGGGGGCGCGGTACAATGAGCAGTTCTTC.

This chain joins TRBV28 and TRBJ2-7, with D possibly TRBD1 on 7 matching bases. V was pared by 2 bases and J by 4 bases, with 12 bases between. In germline, CDR1 is MDHEN, CDR2 SYDVKM. CDR3 length: 14 amino acids. The CDR3 nucleotides read TGTGCCAGCAGTTTAGGAGGGGGCAGGTACGAGCAGTACTTC. Translating gives CASSLGGGRYEQYF. The full variable domain, rest sourced from reference TRBV28 and TRBJ2-7, is DVKVTQSSRYLVKRTGEKVFLECVQDMDHENMFWYRQDPGLGLRLIYFSYDVKMKEKGDIPEGYSVSREKKERFSLILESASTNQTSMYLCASSLGGGRYEQYFGPGTRLTVT.

The J gene is TRBJ1-6, the V gene TRBV6-2 or TRBV6-3, with D perhaps matching TRBD1 (6 bases). The V end was cut by 4 bases, the J end by 6 bases, with 16 bases between. The CDR3 has 16 amino acids. Per germline, CDR1 MNHEY and CDR2 SVGEGT. The CDR3: CASSSRPGTTNSPLHF. Here the CDR3 DNA reads TGTGCCAGCAGTTCGAGGCCCGGGACAACTAATTCACCCCTCCACTTT.

The chain links TRBV27 to TRBJ1-1, with 7 bases fitting TRBD1. This CDR3 spans 15 amino acids. Per germline, CDR1 MNHEY and CDR2 SMNVEV (reference sequence). J lost 1 base, V lost 6 bases, and 8 bases had no gene match. The CDR3 nucleotides are TGTGCCAGCAGCCACAGGCCAGGGGGGAACACTGAAGCTTTCTTT. Translating gives CASSHRPGGNTEAFF.

This chain links TRBV28 with TRBJ1-1; 8 bases line up with TRBD1. The CDR3 totals 12 residues. The germline CDR1 and CDR2 sequences are MDHEN and SYDVKM. With V trimmed by 8 bases and J by 4 bases, 3 bases remained unmatched. CDR3 amino acids: CASRTGSTEAFF. For the CDR3, the DNA is TGTGCCAGCCGGACAGGGAGCACTGAAGCTTTCTTT.

This clone appeared once. The gene calls are TRBV6-5 and TRBJ2-2; tentative D call: TRBD1 (6 bases). The germline V gene encodes CDR1 MNHEY and CDR2 SVGAGI. Trimming removed 7 bases from V and 5 bases from J, with 14 bases in between. The CDR3 sequence is 14 residues long. The CDR3 spells CASTTGTKTGELFF. For the CDR3, the DNA is TGTGCCAGCACCACCGGGACAAAAACCGGGGAGCTGTTTTTT.

J is TRBJ1-2 and V is TRBV5-1; D unresolved. The CDR3 is 11 residues long. V was cut by 7 bases and J by 7 bases, with 11 bases left in between. The germline V gene encodes CDR1 SGHRS and CDR2 YFSETQ. The CDR3 region is CASGKDSGYTF. The CDR3 DNA follows: TGCGCCAGCGGAAAGGACTCTGGCTACACCTTC. Variable domain in full (rest from reference TRBV5-1 and TRBJ1-2): KAGVTQTPRYLIKTRGQQVTLSCSPISGHRSVSWYQQTPGQGLQFLFEYFSETQRNKGNFPGRFSGRQFSNSRSEMNVSTLELGDSALYLCASGKDSGYTFGSGTRLTVV.

V is TRBV11-2 and J is TRBJ2-5, with 10 bases matching TRBD2. Trimming took 4 bases from V and 5 from J; bases not matched to a gene: 13. CDR3 length: 17 residues. Germline CDR1 SGHAT, CDR2 FQNNGV. The chain's CDR3 is CASSSSGSITKAETQYF. The CDR3 nucleotides read TGTGCCAGCAGCTCTAGCGGGAGTATCACCAAGGCGGAGACCCAGTACTTC.